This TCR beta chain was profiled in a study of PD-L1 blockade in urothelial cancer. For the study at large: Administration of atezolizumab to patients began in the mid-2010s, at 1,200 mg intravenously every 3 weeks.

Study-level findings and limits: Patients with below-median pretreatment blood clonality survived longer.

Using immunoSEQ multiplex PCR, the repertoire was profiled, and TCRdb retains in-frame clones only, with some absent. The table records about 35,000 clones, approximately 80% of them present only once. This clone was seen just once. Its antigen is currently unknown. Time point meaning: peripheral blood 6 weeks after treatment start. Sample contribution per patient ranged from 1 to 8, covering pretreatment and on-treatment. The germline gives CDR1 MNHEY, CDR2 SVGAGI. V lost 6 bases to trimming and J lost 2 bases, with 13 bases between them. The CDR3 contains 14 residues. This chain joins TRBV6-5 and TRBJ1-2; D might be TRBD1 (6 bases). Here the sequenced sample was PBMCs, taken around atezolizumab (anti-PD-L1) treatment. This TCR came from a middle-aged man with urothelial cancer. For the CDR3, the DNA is TGTGCCAGCAGGTTTTTCGGGACAAACTATGGCTACACCTTC. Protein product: CASRFFGTNYGYTF.